A single TCR beta chain is shown here with its context. This clonotype was counted only a few times. It lacks a known antigen. Base qualities were left out, and no much larger clone turns up one base away. This sample is part of a study of post-analysis software for immune sequencing data (dated by TCRdb to about 2015). In the study overall: The recorded disease courses included relapsing-remitting, secondary progressive and progressive-relapsing multiple sclerosis, and some patients had no subtype annotation. The patient repertoires were set against 10 to 11 previously published healthy control repertoires from donors whose ages ranged from about 6 to 25 years. A subset of samples was prepared in parallel using single-end sample barcoding, then pooled and co-amplified after Illumina adapter ligation. Study-wide conclusions, independent of this receptor: Patients showed significantly higher frequencies than controls for 4 or 5 TRBV segments, among them TRBV5-6, TRBV5-1 and TRBV20-1. The control group was slightly older than the multiple sclerosis patient group. Direct clustering with F measure showed strong co-clustering of samples prepared in the same batch, prompting a batch-effect correction. Normalized Chao1 diversity was significantly lower in multiple sclerosis patients than controls, suggesting substantial peripheral T-cell clonal expansion.

Its CDR3 holds 10 amino acids, cysteine through phenylalanine. Only CDR3 DNA is held: 30 bases, read in frame from base 1. V gives up 6 bases and J gives up 9 bases, and the segment between their germline ends measures 8 bases. CDR1 and CDR2 are read off the germline V gene as MNHEY and SVGEGT. Receptors were amplified or captured by PCR. Data came from an Illumina HiSeq 2500. Unique molecular identifiers were incorporated into TCR beta cDNA libraries to reduce PCR and sequencing biases. Every 1 to 10 million input T cells yielded 500,000 or so cDNA molecules, meaning each molecule approximated one T cell. Patient libraries were prepared and sequenced with the same protocol used for the earlier healthy control dataset. Within a given batch, samples were prepared together, multiplexed and sequenced on the same HiSeq lane. On the study's bioinformatics: MIGEC handled the raw barcoded reads, throwing out single-read molecular identifier groups before consensus assembly and CDR3 extraction. VDJtools was used for post-analysis of the clonotype tables, and diversity was normalized by down-sampling every dataset to the size of the smallest sample. To correct batch-related cross-sample contamination, repertoire overlap clustering matched CDR3 amino acid sequences but not nucleotide sequences. The public reads were run again by TCRdb, first through fastp at Q25 and then through MiXCR, and only productive beta chains were kept. Duplicate CDR3 protein sequences are folded into a single record with the most common DNA and genes. The V and J calls reflect TCRdb's pipeline rather than the authors' work. In this sample the table shows almost 700,000 distinct CDR3 sequences, more than 50% of which occur a single time. The ten top clones hold approximately 11% of the sample.

To demonstrate the VDJtools post-analysis software, the study profiled TCR beta repertoires from the peripheral blood of about 13 young patients with multiple sclerosis. The multiple sclerosis patients were children and adolescents ranging in age from roughly 6 to 16 years. This TCR was sampled from a girl aged 2 to 10 with multiple sclerosis. The material sequenced was blood. The chain joins TRBV6-2 or TRBV6-3 to TRBJ1-2; the D gene is perhaps TRBD1, from 5 matching bases. The CDR3 loop reads CASRDSSYTF. The nucleotide sequence is given as TGTGCCAGCAGAGACAGTAGCTACACCTTC.